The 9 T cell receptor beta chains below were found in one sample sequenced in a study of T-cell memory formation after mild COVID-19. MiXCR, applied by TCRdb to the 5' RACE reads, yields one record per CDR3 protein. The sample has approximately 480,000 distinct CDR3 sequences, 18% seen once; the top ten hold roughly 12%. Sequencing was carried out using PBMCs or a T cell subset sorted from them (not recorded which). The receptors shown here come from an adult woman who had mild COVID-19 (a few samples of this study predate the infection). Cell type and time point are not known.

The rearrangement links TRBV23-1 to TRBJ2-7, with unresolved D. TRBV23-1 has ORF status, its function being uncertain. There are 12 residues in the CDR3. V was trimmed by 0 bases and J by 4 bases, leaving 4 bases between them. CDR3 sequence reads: CASSQSGYEQYF. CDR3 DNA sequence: TGCGCCAGCAGTCAATCAGGGTACGAGCAGTACTTC.

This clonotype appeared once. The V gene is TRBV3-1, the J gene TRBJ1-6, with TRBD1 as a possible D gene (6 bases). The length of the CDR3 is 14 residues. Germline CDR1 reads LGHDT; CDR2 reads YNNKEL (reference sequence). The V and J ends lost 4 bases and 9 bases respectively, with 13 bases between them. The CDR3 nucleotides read TGTGCCAGCAGCCTCGGGACACACCCTTCACCCCTCCACTTT. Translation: CASSLGTHPSPLHF. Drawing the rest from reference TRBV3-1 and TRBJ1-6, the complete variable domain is DTAVSQTPKYLVTQMGNDKSIKCEQNLGHDTMYWYKQDSKKFLKIMFSYNNKELIINETVPNRFSPKSPDKAHLNLHINSLELGDSAVYFCASSLGTHPSPLHFGNGTRLTVT.

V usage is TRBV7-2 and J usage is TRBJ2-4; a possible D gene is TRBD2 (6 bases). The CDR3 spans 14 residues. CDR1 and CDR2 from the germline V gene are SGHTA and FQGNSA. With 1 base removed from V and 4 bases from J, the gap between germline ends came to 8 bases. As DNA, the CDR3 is TGTGCCAGCAGCTTAGGAGCGGGTAAAAACATTCAGTACTTC. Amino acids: CASSLGAGKNIQYF.

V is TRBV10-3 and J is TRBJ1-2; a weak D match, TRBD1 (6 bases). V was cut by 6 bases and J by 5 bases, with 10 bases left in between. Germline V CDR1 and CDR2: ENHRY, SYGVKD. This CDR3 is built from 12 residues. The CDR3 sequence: CAISKQGYGYTF. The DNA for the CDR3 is TGTGCCATCAGCAAACAGGGTTATGGCTACACCTTC.

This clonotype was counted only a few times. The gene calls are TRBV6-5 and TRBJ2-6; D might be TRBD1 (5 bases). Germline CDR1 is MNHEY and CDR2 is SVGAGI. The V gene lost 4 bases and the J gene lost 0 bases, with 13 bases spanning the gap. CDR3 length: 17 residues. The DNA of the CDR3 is TGTGCCAGCAGTTTGCAGGGCGCCTACTCTGGGGCCAACGTCCTGACTTTC. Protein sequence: CASSLQGAYSGANVLTF.

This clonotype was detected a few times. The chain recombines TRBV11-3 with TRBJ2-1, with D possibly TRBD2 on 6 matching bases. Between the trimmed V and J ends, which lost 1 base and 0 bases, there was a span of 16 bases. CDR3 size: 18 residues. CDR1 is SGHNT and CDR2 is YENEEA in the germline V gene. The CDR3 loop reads CASSLVLASESSYNEQFF. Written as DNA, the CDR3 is TGTGCCAGCAGCTTAGTATTGGCTAGCGAGAGCTCCTACAATGAGCAGTTCTTC.

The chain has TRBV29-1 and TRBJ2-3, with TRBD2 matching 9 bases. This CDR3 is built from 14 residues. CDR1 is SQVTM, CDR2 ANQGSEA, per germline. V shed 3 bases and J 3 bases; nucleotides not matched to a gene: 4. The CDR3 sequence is CSVDEAGGTDTQYF. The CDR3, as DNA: TGCAGCGTTGATGAGGCGGGAGGGACAGATACGCAGTATTTT.

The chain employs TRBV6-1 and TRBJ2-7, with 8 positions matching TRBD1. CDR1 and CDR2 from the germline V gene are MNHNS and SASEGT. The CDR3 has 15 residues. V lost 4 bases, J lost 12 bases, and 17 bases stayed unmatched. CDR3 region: CASSGLPGQAGSRYF. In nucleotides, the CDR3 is TGTGCCAGCAGTGGACTTCCGGGACAGGCGGGTTCTAGGTACTTC.

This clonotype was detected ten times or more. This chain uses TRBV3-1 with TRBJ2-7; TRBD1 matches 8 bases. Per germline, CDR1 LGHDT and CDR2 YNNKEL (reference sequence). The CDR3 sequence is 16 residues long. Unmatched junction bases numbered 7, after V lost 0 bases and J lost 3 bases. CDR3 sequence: CASSQESRTGHYEQYF. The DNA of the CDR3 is TGTGCCAGCAGCCAAGAGTCTCGGACAGGGCACTACGAGCAGTACTTC.